The TCR beta chain under discussion was sequenced for a study of post-analysis software for immune sequencing data. Broader study findings: In patients, TRBV5-6, TRBV5-1 and TRBV20-1 belonged to five TRBV segments found more frequently than in controls. By F measure, strong co-clustering occurred among samples prepared in the same batch. A significant reduction in normalized Chao1 diversity was observed in multiple sclerosis patients versus controls.

Incorporated into the TCR beta cDNA libraries were unique molecular identifiers, which served to reduce PCR and sequencing biases. TCRdb reprocessed the PCR reads via MiXCR and lists one record per CDR3 protein. The sample carries 820,000 or so distinct CDR3 sequences, around 53% recorded once. This clonotype was seen only a few times. Antigen: not known. J gave up 0 bases and V 4 bases, and 8 bases lay outside the gene matches. The V gene's germline CDR1 is LGHNA and CDR2 YNFKEQ. This CDR3 contains 19 residues. The origin of this receptor is a girl aged 10 to 17 with multiple sclerosis. V gene TRBV4-2 combines with J gene TRBJ2-2, with TRBD2 identical over 13 bases. Material: blood. CDR3 DNA: TGTGCCAGCAGCCCAGGGGGACTAGCGGGGCCTTCGAACACCGGGGAGCTGTTTTTT. Translated, it gives CASSPGGLAGPSNTGELFF.